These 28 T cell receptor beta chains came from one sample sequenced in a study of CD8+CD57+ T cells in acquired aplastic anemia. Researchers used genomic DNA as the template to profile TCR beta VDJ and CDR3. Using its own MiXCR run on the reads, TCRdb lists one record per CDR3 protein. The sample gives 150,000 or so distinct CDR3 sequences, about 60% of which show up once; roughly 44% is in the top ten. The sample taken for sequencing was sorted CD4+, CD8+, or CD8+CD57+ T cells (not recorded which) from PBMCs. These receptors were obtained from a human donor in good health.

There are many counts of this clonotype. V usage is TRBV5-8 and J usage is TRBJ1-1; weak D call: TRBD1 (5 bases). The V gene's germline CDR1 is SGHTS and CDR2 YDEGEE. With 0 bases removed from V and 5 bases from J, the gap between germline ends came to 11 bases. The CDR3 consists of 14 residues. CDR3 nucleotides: TGTGCCAGCAGCTTGGAGTCAGGGTTTACTGAAGCTTTCTTT. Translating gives CASSLESGFTEAFF.

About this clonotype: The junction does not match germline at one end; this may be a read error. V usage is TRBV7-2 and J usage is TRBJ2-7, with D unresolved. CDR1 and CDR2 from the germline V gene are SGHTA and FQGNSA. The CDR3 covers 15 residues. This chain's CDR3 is CASSRLGSEYYEQYF. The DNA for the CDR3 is TGCGCCAGCAGCCGGCTGGGGTCGGAGTACTACGAGCAGTACTTC.

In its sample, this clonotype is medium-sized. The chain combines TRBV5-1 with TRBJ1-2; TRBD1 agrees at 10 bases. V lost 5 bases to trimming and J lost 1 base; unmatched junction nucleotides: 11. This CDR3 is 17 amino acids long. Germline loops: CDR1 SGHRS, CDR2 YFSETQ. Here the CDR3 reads CASRDGDRGQVNYGYTF. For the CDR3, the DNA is TGCGCCAGCAGGGATGGGGACAGGGGACAGGTTAACTATGGCTACACCTTC.

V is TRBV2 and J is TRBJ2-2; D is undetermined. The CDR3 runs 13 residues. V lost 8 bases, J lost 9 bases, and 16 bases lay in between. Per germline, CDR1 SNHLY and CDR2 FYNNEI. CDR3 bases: TGTGCCAGCCGACCTATTGGCTTGAGGGAGCTGTTTTTT. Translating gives CASRPIGLRELFF.

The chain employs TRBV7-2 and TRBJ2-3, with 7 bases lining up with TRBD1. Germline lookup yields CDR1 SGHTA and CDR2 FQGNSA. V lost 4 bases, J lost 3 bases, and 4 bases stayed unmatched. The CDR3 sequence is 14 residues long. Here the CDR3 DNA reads TGTGCCAGCAGCTCTCGGGACAGAACAGATACGCAGTATTTT. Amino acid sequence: CASSSRDRTDTQYF.

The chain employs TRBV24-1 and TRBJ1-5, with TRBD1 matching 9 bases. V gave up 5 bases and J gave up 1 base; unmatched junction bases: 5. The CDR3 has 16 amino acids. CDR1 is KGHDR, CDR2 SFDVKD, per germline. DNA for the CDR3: TGTGCCACCAGTGCACAGGGGGCAGGAAGCAATCAGCCCCAGCATTTT. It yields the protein CATSAQGAGSNQPQHF.

The CDR3 region has the DNA TGTGCCAGCAGCTTAGAGGGACAGCATCCTTGCGAGCAGTACTTC. Protein: CASSLEGQHPCEQYF. The chain couples TRBV7-9 to TRBJ2-7; TRBD1 matches 7 bases. This CDR3 is built from 15 residues. With 1 base clipped from V and 6 bases from J, the junction kept 9 bases outside the gene matches. Germline CDR1 SEHNR, CDR2 FQNEAQ (reference sequence).

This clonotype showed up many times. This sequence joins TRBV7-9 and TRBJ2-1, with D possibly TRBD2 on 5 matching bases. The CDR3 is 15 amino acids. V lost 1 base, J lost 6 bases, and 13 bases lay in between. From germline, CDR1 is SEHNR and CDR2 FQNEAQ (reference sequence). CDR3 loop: CASSLGGIMGNEQFF. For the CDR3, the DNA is TGTGCCAGCAGCTTAGGAGGGATAATGGGCAATGAGCAGTTCTTC.

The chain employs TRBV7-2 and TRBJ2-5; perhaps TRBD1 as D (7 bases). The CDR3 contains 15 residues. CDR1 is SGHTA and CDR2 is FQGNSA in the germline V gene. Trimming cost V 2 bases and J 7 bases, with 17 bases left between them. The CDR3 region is CASSLYMAGGGTQYF. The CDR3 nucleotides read TGTGCCAGCAGCTTATATATGGCAGGGGGAGGGACCCAGTACTTC.

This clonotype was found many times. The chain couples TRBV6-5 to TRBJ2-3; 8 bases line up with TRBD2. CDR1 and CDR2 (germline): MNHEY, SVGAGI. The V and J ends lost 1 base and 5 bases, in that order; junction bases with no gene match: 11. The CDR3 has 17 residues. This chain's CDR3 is CASSYLFSGTRGDTQYF. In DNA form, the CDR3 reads TGTGCCAGCAGTTACTTATTTAGCGGGACTCGGGGAGATACGCAGTATTTT.

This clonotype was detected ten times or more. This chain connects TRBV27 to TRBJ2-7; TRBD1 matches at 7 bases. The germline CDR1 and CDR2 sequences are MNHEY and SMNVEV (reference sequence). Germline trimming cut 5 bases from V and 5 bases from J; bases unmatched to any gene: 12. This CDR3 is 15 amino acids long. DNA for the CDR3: TGTGCCAGCAGTACTCACAGGGGATCCATAGACGAGCAGTACTTC. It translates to CASSTHRGSIDEQYF.

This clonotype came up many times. CDR3 in amino acids: CASSVSSGRSREQYF. The CDR3 coding sequence is TGTGCCAGCAGTGTATCGAGCGGGAGATCTCGCGAGCAGTACTTC. The chain couples TRBV2 to TRBJ2-7; 8 bases agree with TRBD2. CDR1 and CDR2 from the germline V gene are SNHLY and FYNNEI. The CDR3 runs 15 residues. Trimming removed 4 bases from V and 6 bases from J; junction bases left unmatched: 11.

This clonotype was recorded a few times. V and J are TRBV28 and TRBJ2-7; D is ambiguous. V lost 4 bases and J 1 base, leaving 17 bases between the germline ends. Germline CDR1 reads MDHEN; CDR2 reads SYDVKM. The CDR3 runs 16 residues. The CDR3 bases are TGTGCCAGCAGTTCCTTACATCTAGGGCTGTCCTACGAGCAGTACTTC. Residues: CASSSLHLGLSYEQYF.

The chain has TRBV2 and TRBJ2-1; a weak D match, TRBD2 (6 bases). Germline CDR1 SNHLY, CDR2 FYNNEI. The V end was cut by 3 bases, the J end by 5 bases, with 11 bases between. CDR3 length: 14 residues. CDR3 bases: TGTGCCAGCAGTGAGCGGGGAACAAACAATGAGCAGTTCTTC. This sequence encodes CASSERGTNNEQFF.

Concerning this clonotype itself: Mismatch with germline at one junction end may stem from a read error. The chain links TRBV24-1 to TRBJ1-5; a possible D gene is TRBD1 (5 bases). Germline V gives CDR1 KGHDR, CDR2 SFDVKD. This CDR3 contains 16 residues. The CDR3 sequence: CATSDLWGEYNQPKHF. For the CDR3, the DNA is TGTGCCACCAGTGATTTATGGGGGGAGTACAATCAGCCCAAGCATTTT.

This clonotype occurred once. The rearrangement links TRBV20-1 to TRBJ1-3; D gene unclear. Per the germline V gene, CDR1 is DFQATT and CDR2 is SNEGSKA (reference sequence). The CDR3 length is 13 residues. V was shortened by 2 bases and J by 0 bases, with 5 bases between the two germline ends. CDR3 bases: TGCAGTGCTAGACAGAGCTCTGGAAACACCATATATTTT. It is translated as CSARQSSGNTIYF.

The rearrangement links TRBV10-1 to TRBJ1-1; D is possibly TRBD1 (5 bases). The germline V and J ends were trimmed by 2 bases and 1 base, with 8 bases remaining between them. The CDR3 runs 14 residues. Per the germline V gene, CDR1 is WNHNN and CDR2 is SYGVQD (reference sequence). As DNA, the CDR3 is TGCGCCAGCAGTGAGGACAGAGAGAACACTGAAGCTTTCTTT. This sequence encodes CASSEDRENTEAFF.

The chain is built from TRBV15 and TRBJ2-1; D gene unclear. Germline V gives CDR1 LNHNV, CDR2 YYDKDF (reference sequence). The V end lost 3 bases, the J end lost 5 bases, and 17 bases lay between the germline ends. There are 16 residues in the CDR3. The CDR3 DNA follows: TGTGCCACCAGCAGTCCCCGTGTTAGATGGAACAATGAGCAGTTCTTC. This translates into CATSSPRVRWNNEQFF. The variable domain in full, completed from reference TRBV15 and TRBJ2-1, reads DAMVIQNPRYQVTQFGKPVTLSCSQTLNHNVMYWYQQKSSQAPKLLFHYYDKDFNNEADTPDNFQSRRPNTSFCFLDIRSPGLGDTAMYLCATSSPRVRWNNEQFFGPGTRLTVL.

This chain's CDR3 is CASNQESGTGELFF. CDR3 coding DNA: TGTGCCAGCAACCAGGAATCGGGCACCGGGGAGCTGTTTTTT. The chain couples TRBV14 to TRBJ2-2; no clear D gene. The V end was cut by 7 bases, the J end by 4 bases, with 13 bases between. There are 14 residues in the CDR3. The germline V gene has CDR1 SGHDN and CDR2 FVKESK.

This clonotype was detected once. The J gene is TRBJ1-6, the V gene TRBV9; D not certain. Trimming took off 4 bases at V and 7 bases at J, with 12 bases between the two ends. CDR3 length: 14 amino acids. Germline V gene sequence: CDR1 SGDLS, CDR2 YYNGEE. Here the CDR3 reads CASSPRGPNSPLHF. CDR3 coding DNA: TGTGCCAGCAGCCCCAGAGGACCCAATTCACCCCTCCACTTT.

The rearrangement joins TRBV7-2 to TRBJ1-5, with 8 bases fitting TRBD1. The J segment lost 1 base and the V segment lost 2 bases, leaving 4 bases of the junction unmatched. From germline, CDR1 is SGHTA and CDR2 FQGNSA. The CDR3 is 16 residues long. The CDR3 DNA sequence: TGTGCCAGCAGCTTACAGGGGGCAGGAAGCAATCAGCCCCAGCATTTT. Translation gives CASSLQGAGSNQPQHF.

CDR3 DNA: TGTGCCAGTAGTGCCGACAGGGGTGAAGCTTTCTTT. As protein: CASSADRGEAFF. The V and J genes are TRBV19 and TRBJ1-1; 8 bases are a match to TRBD1. The V and J ends lost 5 bases and 7 bases, in that order; junction bases with no gene match: 3. The germline CDR1 and CDR2 sequences are LNHDA and SQIVND (reference sequence). The CDR3 covers 12 residues.

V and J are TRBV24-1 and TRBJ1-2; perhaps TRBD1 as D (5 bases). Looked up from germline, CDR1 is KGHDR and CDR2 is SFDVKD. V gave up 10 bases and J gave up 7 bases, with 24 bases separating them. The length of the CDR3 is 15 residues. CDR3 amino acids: CATYSGQGPGGGYTF. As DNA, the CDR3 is TGTGCCACTTACTCCGGTCAGGGCCCCGGGGGTGGCTACACCTTC.

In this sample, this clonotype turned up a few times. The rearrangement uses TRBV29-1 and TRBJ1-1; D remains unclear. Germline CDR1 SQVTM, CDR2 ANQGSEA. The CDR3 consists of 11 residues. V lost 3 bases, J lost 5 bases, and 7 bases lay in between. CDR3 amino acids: CSVDRGTEAFF. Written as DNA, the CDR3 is TGCAGCGTTGATCGAGGGACTGAAGCTTTCTTT.

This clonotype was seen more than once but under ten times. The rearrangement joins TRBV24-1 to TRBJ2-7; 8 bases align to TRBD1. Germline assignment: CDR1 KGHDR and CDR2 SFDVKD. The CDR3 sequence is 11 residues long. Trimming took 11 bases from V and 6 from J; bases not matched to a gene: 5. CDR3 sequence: CAKDRASEQYF. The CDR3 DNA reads TGTGCCAAGGACAGGGCGAGCGAGCAGTACTTC.

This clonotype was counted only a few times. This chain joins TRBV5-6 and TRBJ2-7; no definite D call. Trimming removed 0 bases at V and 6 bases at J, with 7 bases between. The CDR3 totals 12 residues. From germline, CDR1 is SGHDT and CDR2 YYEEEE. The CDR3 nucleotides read TGTGCCAGCAGCTTGGCAAGGATCGAGCAGTACTTC. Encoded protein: CASSLARIEQYF. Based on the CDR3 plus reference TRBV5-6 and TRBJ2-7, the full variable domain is DAGVTQSPTHLIKTRGQQVTLRCSPKSGHDTVSWYQQALGQGPQFIFQYYEEEERQRGNFPDRFSGHQFPNYSSELNVNALLLGDSALYLCASSLARIEQYFGPGTRLTVT.

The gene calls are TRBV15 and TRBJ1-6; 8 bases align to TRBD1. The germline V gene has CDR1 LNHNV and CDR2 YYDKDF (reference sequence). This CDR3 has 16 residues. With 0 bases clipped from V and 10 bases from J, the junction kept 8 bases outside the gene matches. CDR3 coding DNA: TGTGCCACCAGCAGAGATCCCAGTACAGGGGGGTCACCCCTCCACTTT. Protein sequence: CATSRDPSTGGSPLHF. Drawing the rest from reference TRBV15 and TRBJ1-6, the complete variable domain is DAMVIQNPRYQVTQFGKPVTLSCSQTLNHNVMYWYQQKSSQAPKLLFHYYDKDFNNEADTPDNFQSRRPNTSFCFLDIRSPGLGDTAMYLCATSRDPSTGGSPLHFGNGTRLTVT.

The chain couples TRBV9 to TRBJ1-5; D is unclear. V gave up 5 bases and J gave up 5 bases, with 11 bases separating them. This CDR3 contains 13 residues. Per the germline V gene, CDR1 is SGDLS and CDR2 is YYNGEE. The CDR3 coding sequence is TGTGCCAGCAGTGCGGCCAGACATCAGCCCCAGCATTTT. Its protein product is CASSAARHQPQHF.